This entry lists 28 T cell receptor beta chains sequenced from one sample in a study of T cell responses to AZD1222 COVID-19 vaccine. Sequencing was performed with immunoSEQ multiplex PCR; in TCRdb, only in-frame clones are kept and a portion is missing. Of 90,000 to 120,000 clones detected, more than 75% appear once; the ten largest clones hold roughly 3.3%. The sequenced sample was peripheral blood, obtained 28 days after the second dose of the MenACWY control vaccine. Every receptor here comes from an adult who received the MenACWY meningococcal vaccine as a control.

The chain has TRBV6-5 and TRBJ1-5; TRBD1 is a possible D gene (5 bases). V lost 8 bases and J lost 0, with 14 bases in between. The germline V gene encodes CDR1 MNHEY and CDR2 SVGAGI. The CDR3 extends over 15 amino acids. CDR3 in DNA: TGTGCCAGCCGGCCTAGGGGTGGTAGCAATCAGCCCCAGCATTTT. This gives the protein CASRPRGGSNQPQHF.

This clone appeared a single time. J is TRBJ1-5 and V is TRBV5-6; TRBD1 is a possible D gene (5 bases). CDR1 is SGHDT and CDR2 is YYEEEE in the germline V gene. V lost 4 bases and J lost 3, with 11 bases in between. The CDR3 runs to 14 residues. The CDR3 sequence: CASSPGTNNQPQHF. Here the CDR3 DNA reads TGTGCCAGCAGCCCAGGGACTAACAATCAGCCCCAGCATTTT.

The genes are TRBV7-9 and TRBJ1-1, with D perhaps TRBD1 (5 bases). Trimming cost V 5 bases and J 0 bases, with 10 bases left between them. Germline CDR1 is SEHNR and CDR2 is FQNEAQ (reference sequence). The CDR3 has 14 residues. The CDR3 DNA follows: TGTGCCAGCAGCCTCGGGGCCTTGAACACTGAAGCTTTCTTT. Protein product: CASSLGALNTEAFF.

V is TRBV7-8 and J is TRBJ1-2; 11 bases fit TRBD1. Germline CDR1 reads SGHVS; CDR2 reads FQNEAQ. J gave up 7 bases and V 5 bases, and 6 bases lay outside the gene matches. The CDR3 consists of 14 residues. CDR3 DNA: TGTGCCAGCAGCCGAGGGACAGGGGGTTTTGGCTACACCTTC. This gives the protein CASSRGTGGFGYTF.

The chain couples TRBV7-2 to TRBJ1-1; D unresolved. The CDR3 length is 18 residues. The V end was cut by 2 bases, the J end by 3 bases, with 22 bases between. Germline V gene sequence: CDR1 SGHTA, CDR2 FQGNSA. This CDR3 reads CASSLLLGGKDLHTEAFF. The CDR3 nucleotides read TGTGCCAGCAGCTTACTTCTGGGAGGGAAGGATTTGCACACTGAAGCTTTCTTT. Combining the CDR3 with reference TRBV7-2 and TRBJ1-1 gives the whole variable domain GAGVSQSPSNKVTEKGKDVELRCDPISGHTALYWYRQSLGQGLEFLIYFQGNSAPDKSGLPSDRFSAERTGGSVSTLTIQRTQQEDSAVYLCASSLLLGGKDLHTEAFFGQGTRLTVV.

V is TRBV6-6 and J is TRBJ1-1; 10 bases fit TRBD1. Losses at the gene ends were 7 bases for V and 7 bases for J; bases not matched to a gene: 3. There are 12 residues in the CDR3. The germline CDR1 and CDR2 sequences are MNHNY and SVGAGI (reference sequence). The CDR3 region is CASIRDRGEAFF. In DNA form, the CDR3 reads TGTGCCAGCATTCGGGACAGGGGTGAAGCTTTCTTT.

V gene TRBV11-3 combines with J gene TRBJ1-2; 7 positions agree with TRBD1. The CDR3 extends over 13 amino acids. V was pared by 5 bases and J by 3 bases, with 3 bases of the junction left unmatched. CDR1 is SGHNT, CDR2 YENEEA, per germline. The CDR3 DNA sequence: TGTGCCAGCAGCACCACAGGGGACTATGGCTACACCTTC. The encoded protein is CASSTTGDYGYTF.

The J gene is TRBJ1-2, the V gene TRBV19; perhaps TRBD1 as D (5 bases). The CDR3 spans 14 residues. CDR1 and CDR2 (germline): LNHDA, SQIVND (reference sequence). Trimming pared 4 bases from V and 2 bases from J, leaving 11 bases between. CDR3 sequence: CASSKGTENYGYTF. DNA of the CDR3: TGTGCCAGTAGTAAAGGGACCGAGAACTATGGCTACACCTTC.

The chain has TRBV5-1 and TRBJ1-4, with 7 bases matching TRBD1. The CDR3 sequence is 14 residues long. V was pared by 0 bases and J by 6 bases, with 2 bases of the junction left unmatched. Germline V CDR1 and CDR2: SGHRS, YFSETQ. This CDR3 reads CASSLAGGDEKLFF. For the CDR3, the DNA is TGCGCCAGCAGCTTGGCAGGGGGGGATGAAAAACTGTTTTTT.

The chain combines TRBV5-6 with TRBJ2-7; D gene unclear. The CDR3 is 14 residues long. Per germline, CDR1 SGHDT and CDR2 YYEEEE. V was pared by 3 bases and J by 2 bases, with 12 bases between. The CDR3 sequence is CASSSERNTYEQYF. In DNA form, the CDR3 reads TGTGCCAGCAGCTCGGAGAGAAACACCTACGAGCAGTACTTC.

The chain uses TRBV15 and TRBJ1-3; 10 bases fit TRBD1. Germline values: CDR1 LNHNV, CDR2 YYDKDF (reference sequence). The CDR3 is 15 amino acids. Trimming removed 2 bases from V and 4 bases from J; junction bases left unmatched: 2. CDR3: CATSRRTGGGNTIYF. DNA of the CDR3: TGTGCCACCAGCAGAAGGACAGGGGGGGGAAACACCATATATTTT.

The V call is TRBV25-1, the J call TRBJ2-1; 9 nucleotides line up with TRBD1. The CDR3 runs 15 residues. CDR1 and CDR2 (germline): MGHDK, SYGVNS. The junction had 4 bases not matched to a gene; V was cut back by 3 bases and J by 4 bases. DNA of the CDR3: TGTGCCAGCAGTGACCCCGGGACAGGGTACAATGAGCAGTTCTTC. Translating gives CASSDPGTGYNEQFF.

The chain combines TRBV3-1 (or the pseudogene TRBV3-2) with TRBJ2-2; D unresolved. CDR3 length: 13 residues. CDR1 and CDR2 from the germline V gene are LGHDT and YNNKEL (reference sequence). V was clipped by 6 bases and J by 0 bases, with 5 bases between them. This CDR3 is CASRLSNTGELFF. Here the CDR3 DNA reads TGTGCCAGCAGGCTCTCGAACACCGGGGAGCTGTTTTTT.

The rearrangement links TRBV27 to TRBJ1-1; D might be TRBD1 (6 bases). V gave up 6 bases and J gave up 8 bases, with 19 bases separating them. The germline V gene encodes CDR1 MNHEY and CDR2 SMNVEV (reference sequence). This CDR3 is built from 14 residues. The CDR3 region has the DNA TGTGCCAGCAGAAAAAAACAGGGCCTCGGGGAAGCTTTCTTT. This translates into CASRKKQGLGEAFF.

The chain employs TRBV5-1 and TRBJ2-7; TRBD1 matches 8 bases. The trim removed 3 bases at V and 0 bases at J, leaving 2 bases unmatched. The germline V gene has CDR1 SGHRS and CDR2 YFSETQ. CDR3 length equals 14 residues. CDR3 residues: CASSSTGGSYEQYF. The CDR3 nucleotides are TGCGCCAGCAGCTCAACAGGGGGCTCCTACGAGCAGTACTTC.

The CDR3 DNA is TGCGCCAGCAGCCAAGGTACCGGGACAGGCTTGTTAGCTAACTATGGCTACACCTTC. Translated, it gives CASSQGTGTGLLANYGYTF. The rearrangement links TRBV4-3 to TRBJ1-2, with TRBD1 matching 8 bases. The CDR3 sequence is 19 residues long. Germline V CDR1 and CDR2: LGHNA, YSLEER. The ends lost 1 base at V and 0 bases at J; junction bases unmatched: 13.

This clone was seen a single time. V and J are TRBV30 and TRBJ2-2; TRBD2 might be the D (6 bases). Looked up from germline, CDR1 is GTSNPN and CDR2 is SVGIG (reference sequence). The CDR3 is made up of 17 amino acids. Trimming took off 0 bases at V and 5 bases at J, with 19 bases between the two ends. The CDR3 here is CAWSVVVRLGDTGELFF. CDR3 in DNA: TGTGCCTGGAGTGTAGTTGTTCGACTAGGGGATACCGGGGAGCTGTTTTTT. Complete variable domain (other parts from reference TRBV30 and TRBJ2-2): SQTIHQWPATLVQPVGSPLSLECTVEGTSNPNLYWYRQAAGRGLQLLFYSVGIGQISSEVPQNLSASRPQDRQFILSSKKLLLSDSGFYLCAWSVVVRLGDTGELFFGEGSRLTVL.

This clone showed up just a few times. This sequence joins TRBV5-1 and TRBJ2-5; 11 bases are shared with TRBD1. The CDR3 totals 15 residues. Per germline, CDR1 SGHRS and CDR2 YFSETQ. V was clipped by 4 bases and J by 2 bases; unmatched bases: 4. Written as DNA, the CDR3 is TGCGCCAGCAGCAGCAGGGACAGGGGGCAAGAGACCCAGTACTTC. The encoded protein is CASSSRDRGQETQYF.

The rearrangement uses TRBV2 and TRBJ1-1; 11 bases agree with TRBD1. J lost 5 bases, V lost 7 bases, and 6 bases had no gene match. Germline-derived CDR1 and CDR2 are SNHLY and FYNNEI. The CDR3 contains 14 residues. CDR3 nucleotides: TGTGCCAGCACTAGGGACAGGGGGGGGACTGAAGCTTTCTTT. Protein: CASTRDRGGTEAFF.

The rearrangement uses TRBV7-2 and TRBJ2-5, with D unclear. Trimming removed 3 bases from V and 4 bases from J, with 9 bases in between. Germline lookup yields CDR1 SGHTA and CDR2 FQGNSA. CDR3 length equals 13 residues. The CDR3, as DNA: TGTGCCAGCAGCTTTACCGGACGAGAGACCCAGTACTTC. It translates to CASSFTGRETQYF. Supplemented by reference TRBV7-2 and TRBJ2-5, the full variable domain reads GAGVSQSPSNKVTEKGKDVELRCDPISGHTALYWYRQSLGQGLEFLIYFQGNSAPDKSGLPSDRFSAERTGGSVSTLTIQRTQQEDSAVYLCASSFTGRETQYFGPGTRLLVL.

The chain is built from TRBV24-1 and TRBJ1-1, with D perhaps TRBD1 (5 bases). The V end was cut by 8 bases, the J end by 8 bases, with 11 bases between. Germline V CDR1 and CDR2: KGHDR, SFDVKD. The CDR3 is 11 residues long. Written as DNA, the CDR3 is TGTGCCACCAAACGGGGCTCGGAAGCTTTCTTT. It translates to CATKRGSEAFF.

The chain is built from TRBV19 and TRBJ2-1; D possibly corresponds to TRBD2 (7 bases). Between the trimmed V and J ends, which lost 7 bases and 7 bases, there was a span of 23 bases. The CDR3 has 16 amino acids. Germline V gene lookup returns CDR1 LNHDA and CDR2 SQIVND (reference sequence). This CDR3 reads CASTNRERGGGNEQFF. Here the CDR3 DNA reads TGTGCCAGTACAAACAGGGAGAGGGGGGGAGGGAATGAGCAGTTCTTC.

This clone turned up a few times. This chain uses TRBV6-5 with TRBJ1-2, with D maybe TRBD1 (6 bases). The germline V and J ends were trimmed by 6 bases and 1 base, with 9 bases remaining between them. Germline-derived CDR1 and CDR2 are MNHEY and SVGAGI. The CDR3 is made up of 13 amino acids. The CDR3 sequence: CASSRGGNYGYTF. For the CDR3, the DNA is TGTGCCAGCAGCAGGGGTGGTAACTATGGCTACACCTTC.

Written as DNA, the CDR3 is TGTGCCAGCAGCTTAAAACAGGCGAACACCGGGGAGCTGTTTTTT. This sequence encodes CASSLKQANTGELFF. The rearrangement links TRBV7-3 to TRBJ2-2, with D perhaps matching TRBD1 (5 bases). V was pared by 1 base and J by 0 bases, with 6 bases between. In germline, CDR1 is SGHTA, CDR2 FQGTGA. CDR3 length: 15 residues.

The chain links TRBV2 to TRBJ1-1; no clear D gene. Trimming left V 4 bases short and J 4 bases short, with 13 bases between. The CDR3 spans 14 residues. Germline loops: CDR1 SNHLY, CDR2 FYNNEI. The CDR3 DNA follows: TGTGCCAGCAGTGTCGGCCGGGGAGGCACTGAAGCTTTCTTT. Protein product: CASSVGRGGTEAFF.

This clone was seen a few times. A read error may be the cause here, since a much bigger clone is one base away. Other DNA sequences in this specimen translate into the identical CDR3. V gene TRBV5-1 combines with J gene TRBJ2-3; TRBD2 might be the D (6 bases). This CDR3 has 14 residues. The ends were cut back, 2 bases at V and 0 bases at J, with 7 bases in the middle. CDR1 SGHRS and CDR2 YFSETQ come from the germline V gene. CDR3 in amino acids: CASSLGTSTDTQYF. The CDR3 DNA reads as TGCGCCAGCAGCTTAGGGACTAGCACAGATACGCAGTATTTT.

The V and J genes are TRBV19 and TRBJ1-5, with TRBD1 identical over 7 bases. V was clipped by 6 bases and J by 7 bases; unmatched bases: 6. Germline V gene lookup returns CDR1 LNHDA and CDR2 SQIVND (reference sequence). The CDR3 has 13 amino acids. The CDR3 DNA reads as TGTGCCAGTAGGCAGGGGGAGCGGCAGCCCCAGCATTTT. Translation: CASRQGERQPQHF.

The genes are TRBV10-1 and TRBJ1-2, with D unresolved. Per the germline V gene, CDR1 is WNHNN and CDR2 is SYGVQD (reference sequence). This CDR3 has 11 residues. Trimming shortened V by 7 bases and J by 3 bases, and 6 bases separated the two germline ends. The CDR3 sequence is CASTLHYGYTF. CDR3 coding DNA: TGCGCCAGCACCTTACACTATGGCTACACCTTC.